These 30 T cell receptor beta chains originate from one sample sequenced in a study of blood T cell repertoires in COVID-19. Libraries were prepared by immunoSEQ multiplex PCR; TCRdb keeps only in-frame clonotypes and omits some of them. Of around 130,000 clones listed, around 80% are singletons. Input material: peripheral blood. The receptors were sampled from a man aged 70 or older with acute or convalescent COVID-19.

The chain is built from TRBV12-3 or TRBV12-4 and TRBJ2-5, with D unresolved. The CDR3 loop spans 13 amino acids. Trimming left V 1 base short and J 5 bases short, with 8 bases between. The CDR3 here is CASSLDPRETQYF. CDR3 sequence (DNA): TGTGCCAGCAGTTTAGACCCTCGGGAGACCCAGTACTTC.

CDR3 loop: CASSRGLYPGYTF. CDR3 bases: TGTGCCAGCAGCCGCGGACTCTACCCCGGCTACACCTTC. This chain uses TRBV5-6 with TRBJ1-2; D gene uncertain. Between the trimmed V and J ends, which lost 4 bases and 8 bases, there was a span of 15 bases. The CDR3 covers 13 residues. CDR1 is SGHDT, CDR2 YYEEEE, per germline.

The rearrangement uses TRBV7-8 and TRBJ1-3; TRBD1 is a possible D gene (6 bases). The CDR3 totals 16 residues. V was cut by 5 bases and J by 4 bases, with 18 bases left in between. Germline loops: CDR1 SGHVS, CDR2 FQNEAQ. CDR3 residues: CASSELQGTTGNTIYF. CDR3 bases: TGTGCCAGCAGCGAATTACAGGGAACGACGGGAAACACCATATATTTT.

The chain couples TRBV2 to TRBJ1-2; 11 bases fit TRBD1. Trimming at V came to 8 bases and at J to 8 bases, leaving 4 bases not matched to a gene. Germline V gene sequence: CDR1 SNHLY, CDR2 FYNNEI. The CDR3 consists of 12 residues. The CDR3 DNA reads as TGTGCCAGCGGGACAGGGGGTGGCGGCTACACCTTC. Translated, it gives CASGTGGGGYTF. The full variable domain, completed using reference TRBV2 and TRBJ1-2, is EPEVTQTPSHQVTQMGQEVILRCVPISNHLYFYWYRQILGQKVEFLVSFYNNEISEKSEIFDDQFSVERPDGSNFTLKIRSTKLEDSAMYFCASGTGGGGYTFGSGTRLTVV.

For the CDR3, the DNA is TGTGCCAGCAGCGGGACTAGGTCCGCCACCGGGGAGCTGTTTTTT. Its protein product is CASSGTRSATGELFF. The gene calls are TRBV9 and TRBJ2-2; 7 positions agree with TRBD2. The CDR3 length is 15 residues. With 3 bases clipped from V and 4 bases from J, the junction kept 6 bases outside the gene matches. In germline, CDR1 is SGDLS, CDR2 YYNGEE.

The J gene is TRBJ1-1, the V gene TRBV6-5; D uncertain. The CDR3 contains 11 residues. Trimming cost V 5 bases and J 3 bases, with 4 bases left between them. Germline CDR1 is MNHEY and CDR2 is SVGAGI. This CDR3 reads CASSQYTEAFF. CDR3 bases: TGTGCCAGCAGTCAGTACACTGAAGCTTTCTTT.

Points on this clone: Other DNA sequences in this sample translate to the same CDR3. The chain employs TRBV19 and TRBJ1-1; no clear D. The V gene's germline CDR1 is LNHDA and CDR2 SQIVND (reference sequence). The CDR3 extends over 12 amino acids. Trimming stripped 5 bases from V and 0 bases from J, with 4 bases between. DNA of the CDR3: TGTGCCAGTAGTTTCGTGAACACTGAAGCTTTCTTT. Amino acid sequence: CASSFVNTEAFF.

This clone was recorded a few times. This rearrangement joins TRBV24-1 to TRBJ1-2, with 7 positions matching TRBD1. Germline-derived CDR1 and CDR2 are KGHDR and SFDVKD. Trimming took 5 bases from V and 8 from J; bases not matched to a gene: 16. This CDR3 is built from 16 residues. The DNA for the CDR3 is TGTGCCACCAGTGCCTCCCGGACAGGCCCGTGGGGGGGCTACACCTTC. Amino acid sequence: CATSASRTGPWGGYTF.

This clone showed up just once. This chain joins TRBV6-2 or TRBV6-3 and TRBJ2-1; possible D gene TRBD1, 5 bases. Germline V lookup: CDR1 MNHEY, CDR2 SVGEGT. V shed 2 bases and J shed 6 bases, with 11 bases lying between them. The CDR3 totals 14 residues. This CDR3 is CASSYRVGVNEQFF. As DNA, the CDR3 is TGTGCCAGCAGTTACAGGGTAGGGGTCAATGAGCAGTTCTTC.

The chain's CDR3 is CASSLEGTGTNYGYTF. CDR3 nucleotide sequence: TGCGCCAGCAGCTTGGAGGGGACAGGGACGAACTATGGCTACACCTTC. The rearrangement uses TRBV5-1 and TRBJ1-2; 9 bases align to TRBD1. The CDR3 covers 16 residues. CDR1 and CDR2 from the germline V gene are SGHRS and YFSETQ. V gave up 0 bases and J gave up 2 bases; unmatched junction bases: 5. The full variable domain, in which reference TRBV5-1 and TRBJ1-2 provide the parts outside the CDR3, is KAGVTQTPRYLIKTRGQQVTLSCSPISGHRSVSWYQQTPGQGLQFLFEYFSETQRNKGNFPGRFSGRQFSNSRSEMNVSTLELGDSALYLCASSLEGTGTNYGYTFGSGTRLTVV.

The genes are TRBV7-9 and TRBJ1-1; TRBD1 agrees at 10 bases. Looked up from germline, CDR1 is SEHNR and CDR2 is FQNEAQ (reference sequence). The CDR3 extends over 19 amino acids. The ends lost 0 bases at V and 5 bases at J; junction bases unmatched: 15. The DNA of the CDR3 is TGTGCCAGCAGCTTAGCGCAACCCTCTGACAGGGGGCAGGGGACTGAAGCTTTCTTT. Residues: CASSLAQPSDRGQGTEAFF.

The chain combines TRBV11-2 with TRBJ2-7; 7 bases agree with TRBD2. The CDR3 is made up of 19 amino acids. The V gene's germline CDR1 is SGHAT and CDR2 FQNNGV. V lost 0 bases and J lost 0; bases outside the gene matches: 14. CDR3: CASSLDFTRGLTNSYEQYF. CDR3 nucleotide sequence: TGTGCCAGCAGCTTAGACTTCACCCGGGGACTAACCAACTCCTACGAGCAGTACTTC. Drawing the rest from reference TRBV11-2 and TRBJ2-7, the complete variable domain is EAGVAQSPRYKIIEKRQSVAFWCNPISGHATLYWYQQILGQGPKLLIQFQNNGVVDDSQLPKDRFSAERLKGVDSTLKIQPAKLEDSAVYLCASSLDFTRGLTNSYEQYFGPGTRLTVT.

The V call is TRBV5-1, the J call TRBJ2-7; the match to TRBD1 covers 9 bases. CDR1 SGHRS and CDR2 YFSETQ come from the germline V gene. V shed 4 bases, J shed 0 bases, and the junction held 5 bases outside the gene matches. The CDR3 length is 15 residues. CDR3 in amino acids: CASSRGQGPSYEQYF. The CDR3 coding sequence is TGCGCCAGCAGCCGGGGACAGGGTCCCTCCTACGAGCAGTACTTC.

The rearrangement links TRBV7-9 to TRBJ1-3; the D is unclear. Germline V gene data show CDR1 as SEHNR and CDR2 as FQNEAQ (reference sequence). The CDR3 extends over 15 amino acids. V dropped 0 bases and J dropped 2 bases, with 8 bases sitting between them. The CDR3 DNA sequence: TGTGCCAGCAGCTTAGCCCGACTCCCTGGAAACACCATATATTTT. Amino acids: CASSLARLPGNTIYF.

This clone was observed a single time. The chain joins TRBV10-1 to TRBJ1-2; no reliable D call. With 0 bases removed from V and 4 bases from J, the gap between germline ends came to 6 bases. Germline V gene sequence: CDR1 WNHNN, CDR2 SYGVQD (reference sequence). CDR3 length: 13 amino acids. CDR3 in amino acids: CASSESATYGYTF. In DNA form, the CDR3 reads TGCGCCAGCAGTGAGTCTGCTACCTATGGCTACACCTTC.

The gene calls are TRBV11-2 and TRBJ2-1, with 8 bases aligning to TRBD1. Trimming at V came to 4 bases and at J to 5 bases, leaving 10 bases not matched to a gene. Germline-derived CDR1 and CDR2 are SGHAT and FQNNGV. The CDR3 has 16 amino acids. The CDR3 DNA is TGTGCCAGCAGCTCGACCTGGGACAGGAGGCACAATGAGCAGTTCTTC. The encoded protein is CASSSTWDRRHNEQFF. The variable domain in full, with the rest retrieved from reference TRBV11-2 and TRBJ2-1, is EAGVAQSPRYKIIEKRQSVAFWCNPISGHATLYWYQQILGQGPKLLIQFQNNGVVDDSQLPKDRFSAERLKGVDSTLKIQPAKLEDSAVYLCASSSTWDRRHNEQFFGPGTRLTVL.

The chain links TRBV7-9 to TRBJ1-4; D uncertain. Trimming removed 5 bases at V and 5 bases at J, with 6 bases between. From germline, CDR1 is SEHNR and CDR2 FQNEAQ (reference sequence). This CDR3 has 12 residues. The CDR3 DNA sequence: TGTGCCAGCAGCCGAGGGAATGAAAAACTGTTTTTT. Translated: CASSRGNEKLFF. The complete variable domain, with remaining parts taken from reference TRBV7-9 and TRBJ1-4, reads DTGVSQNPRHKITKRGQNVTFRCDPISEHNRLYWYRQTLGQGPEFLTYFQNEAQLEKSRLLSDRFSAERPKGSFSTLEIQRTEQGDSAMYLCASSRGNEKLFFGSGTQLSVL.

The genes are TRBV5-1 and TRBJ1-1; TRBD1 might be the D (6 bases). This CDR3 region has 14 residues. Trimming left V 0 bases short and J 6 bases short, with 12 bases between. Looked up from germline, CDR1 is SGHRS and CDR2 is YFSETQ. The DNA for the CDR3 is TGCGCCAGCAGCTTGGGACGAACAGGGTCTGAAGCTTTCTTT. The encoded protein is CASSLGRTGSEAFF.

J is TRBJ1-5 and V is TRBV19; no reliable D call. This CDR3 has 10 amino acids. Trimming left V 9 bases short and J 12 bases short, with 12 bases between. Germline V CDR1 and CDR2: LNHDA, SQIVND (reference sequence). The CDR3 spells CASTTGIQHF. The CDR3 coding sequence is TGTGCCAGCACTACCGGGATCCAGCATTTT.

The chain uses TRBV10-3 and TRBJ1-2; a possible D gene is TRBD1 (6 bases). With 4 bases removed from V and 4 bases from J, the gap between germline ends came to 16 bases. The CDR3 totals 15 residues. Germline values: CDR1 ENHRY, CDR2 SYGVKD. CDR3 sequence reads: CAISVDDGTFYGYTF. CDR3 nucleotides: TGTGCCATCAGTGTGGATGATGGGACATTCTATGGCTACACCTTC.

The J gene is TRBJ2-1, the V gene TRBV6-5; TRBD1 aligns across 8 bases. J lost 6 bases, V lost 3 bases, and 7 bases had no gene match. Germline V gene lookup returns CDR1 MNHEY and CDR2 SVGAGI. This CDR3 is built from 15 residues. The chain's CDR3 is CASSYGDRQANEQFF. The CDR3 DNA reads TGTGCCAGCAGTTATGGGGACAGGCAGGCCAATGAGCAGTTCTTC.

This clone has only one observation. The chain recombines TRBV4-2 with TRBJ2-5, with 16 nucleotides matching TRBD2. CDR3 size: 17 residues. The trim removed 4 bases at V and 4 bases at J, leaving 6 bases unmatched. Germline assignment: CDR1 LGHNA and CDR2 YNFKEQ. CDR3 sequence reads: CASSPGTSGGALETQYF. DNA of the CDR3: TGTGCCAGCAGCCCCGGGACTAGCGGGGGGGCCTTAGAGACCCAGTACTTC.

This clone was recorded once. The rearrangement uses TRBV27 and TRBJ2-2; 11 nucleotides line up with TRBD1. J was trimmed by 6 bases and V by 10 bases; bases with no gene match: 10. The CDR3 totals 15 residues. CDR1 is MNHEY and CDR2 is SMNVEV in the germline V gene (reference sequence). The CDR3 sequence: CATAVGTGGAGELFF. CDR3 DNA: TGTGCCACCGCCGTTGGGACAGGGGGGGCCGGGGAGCTGTTTTTT.

This clone was detected ten times or more. The CDR3 DNA is TGTGCCAGCAGTTACCCTCTAGGACTAGCGGGGGACGAGCAGTACTTC. Its protein product is CASSYPLGLAGDEQYF. The chain uses TRBV6-7 and TRBJ2-7; TRBD2 agrees at 13 bases. TRBV6-7 is labeled an ORF, and its function is uncertain. This CDR3 has 16 amino acids. V shed 2 bases, J shed 5 bases, and the junction held 6 bases outside the gene matches.

The chain has TRBV2 and TRBJ2-7, with a weak D call TRBD2 (6 bases). V lost 7 bases and J lost 1, with 14 bases in between. The CDR3 loop spans 14 amino acids. CDR1 SNHLY and CDR2 FYNNEI come from the germline V gene. The CDR3, as DNA: TGTGCCAGCACTCGGGACTTTCAGTCCTACGAGCAGTACTTC. Protein: CASTRDFQSYEQYF.

V is TRBV7-2 and J is TRBJ2-5; the match to TRBD2 covers 12 bases. Germline CDR1 is SGHTA and CDR2 is FQGNSA. The CDR3 runs 15 residues. After removal of 5 bases from V and 9 bases from J, the junction contained 10 bases not matched to a gene. The CDR3 nucleotides read TGTGCCAGCAGCCAGACTAGCGGGGGCCCGGGGGCCCAGTACTTC. This codes for CASSQTSGGPGAQYF.

The chain joins TRBV28 to TRBJ1-2; D is unclear. Per the germline V gene, CDR1 is MDHEN and CDR2 is SYDVKM. CDR3 length: 16 amino acids. The ends were cut back, 6 bases at V and 3 bases at J, with 20 bases in the middle. CDR3 region: CASSPPGPRGYYGYTF. CDR3 coding DNA: TGTGCCAGCAGCCCCCCTGGTCCAAGAGGTTACTATGGCTACACCTTC.

The V call is TRBV6-5, the J call TRBJ1-1; D remains ambiguous. Germline V CDR1 and CDR2: MNHEY, SVGAGI. The CDR3 length is 13 residues. Trimming removed 0 bases from V and 4 bases from J, with 6 bases in between. CDR3 amino acids: CASSYSRRTEAFF. The CDR3 DNA is TGTGCCAGCAGTTACTCGAGGCGCACTGAAGCTTTCTTT.

The chain links TRBV3-1 (or the pseudogene TRBV3-2) to TRBJ1-5, with 8 bases identical to TRBD1. The ends lost 4 bases at V and 7 bases at J; junction bases unmatched: 6. Germline V lookup: CDR1 LGHDT, CDR2 YNNKEL (reference sequence). This CDR3 has 14 residues. DNA of the CDR3: TGTGCCAGCAGCCTGGACAGGGCGGGCCAGCCCCAGCATTTT. Its protein product is CASSLDRAGQPQHF.

The chain employs TRBV5-5 and TRBJ1-5; D uncertain. The length of the CDR3 is 14 residues. Trimming left V 0 bases short and J 2 bases short, with 6 bases between. The germline CDR1 and CDR2 sequences are SGHKS and YYEKEE (reference sequence). The CDR3 nucleotides read TGTGCCAGCAGCTTGGAACACGGCAATCAGCCCCAGCATTTT. It translates to CASSLEHGNQPQHF.